This T cell receptor (beta chain) was retrieved from a study of shared clonotypes between healthy human individuals. This CDR3 has 14 residues. The V end lost 3 bases, the J end lost 4 bases, and 7 bases lay between the germline ends. The germline CDR1 and CDR2 sequences are LNHNV and YYDKDF (reference sequence). Produced via immunoSEQ multiplex PCR; TCRdb's table is partial and in-frame only. The top ten hold about 13% of the sample, which has roughly 500,000 clones, approximately 81% seen once. Worth noting for this clone: In the same sample, other DNA sequences code for this CDR3.

Sample: PBMCs. This receptor was identified in a woman in her thirties or forties in good health. Some clones in this sample may be carry-over from other donors' samples. This chain connects TRBV15 to TRBJ2-6; D is unresolved. This chain's CDR3 is CATSSGSGANVLTF. The CDR3 DNA sequence: TGTGCCACCAGCAGCGGGTCCGGGGCCAACGTCCTGACTTTC.